This passage covers 14 T cell receptor beta chains from one sample sequenced in a study of T cells in lung cancer brain metastases. Profiled with immunoSEQ multiplex PCR; TCRdb holds only in-frame clones, not every one. This table holds some 3,000 clones, roughly 87% found once. Specimen: tumor tissue from the primary lung tumor. The receptors stem from a woman aged 55-70 years with non-small cell lung cancer.

The chain uses TRBV5-1 and TRBJ1-4; the match to TRBD1 covers 8 bases. The V and J ends lost 3 bases and 7 bases, in that order; junction bases with no gene match: 11. This CDR3 is 16 amino acids long. From germline, CDR1 is SGHRS and CDR2 YFSETQ. The DNA for the CDR3 is TGCGCCAGCAGCTCCGGTGGGACAGGCTCGTTTGAAAAACTGTTTTTT. Amino acids: CASSSGGTGSFEKLFF.

This clone has a handful of counts. The rearrangement joins TRBV5-1 to TRBJ2-3, with D maybe TRBD1 (6 bases). CDR3 length: 14 amino acids. The germline V gene has CDR1 SGHRS and CDR2 YFSETQ. V lost 0 bases and J 9 bases, leaving 14 bases between the germline ends. The CDR3 DNA reads as TGCGCCAGCAGCTTGGATGGTCAGGGGTTGACGCAGTATTTT. It codes for CASSLDGQGLTQYF.

The CDR3, as DNA: TGTGCCAGCAGCTGGGGACAGGGCTCTATTTATGGCTACACCTTC. It is translated as CASSWGQGSIYGYTF. V and J are TRBV5-4 and TRBJ1-2; 9 bases align to TRBD1. This CDR3 comprises 15 residues. The V and J ends lost 3 bases and 5 bases, in that order; junction bases with no gene match: 8. Germline values: CDR1 SGHNT, CDR2 YYREEE (reference sequence).

The CDR3 DNA sequence: TGTGCCAGCAGTTACCGACGGACGAACACTGAAGCTTTCTTT. Residues: CASSYRRTNTEAFF. This rearrangement joins TRBV6-6 to TRBJ1-1; D uncertain. The V gene's germline CDR1 is MNHNY and CDR2 SVGAGI (reference sequence). CDR3 length: 14 amino acids. V was trimmed by 2 bases and J by 1 base, leaving 8 bases between them.

In DNA, the CDR3 is TGTGCCAGCCTAGGGAGAACAGGAAGCAATCAGCCCCAGCATTTT. Encoded protein: CASLGRTGSNQPQHF. The gene calls are TRBV2 and TRBJ1-5; possible D gene TRBD1, 5 bases. The germline V gene has CDR1 SNHLY and CDR2 FYNNEI. V was pared by 8 bases and J by 1 base, with 15 bases between. CDR3 length: 15 residues.

This clone qualifies as large. This chain joins TRBV2 and TRBJ2-1; D gene unclear. The V end was cut by 7 bases, the J end by 1 base, with 17 bases between. CDR3 length: 16 residues. Per the germline V gene, CDR1 is SNHLY and CDR2 is FYNNEI. CDR3 protein: CASMQSLPFSYNEQFF. In DNA, the CDR3 is TGTGCCAGCATGCAGAGCTTGCCCTTTTCCTACAATGAGCAGTTCTTC.

The J gene is TRBJ2-3, the V gene TRBV18, with D perhaps matching TRBD1 or TRBD2 (5 bases each). Germline-derived CDR1 and CDR2 are KGHSH and LQKENI. This CDR3 contains 15 residues. V shed 4 bases and J shed 3 bases, with 14 bases lying between them. DNA for the CDR3: TGTGCCAGCTCACTAACAGGTGGCGGGACAGATACGCAGTATTTT. The encoded protein is CASSLTGGGTDTQYF.

The genes are TRBV30 and TRBJ1-5; a weak D match, TRBD1 (5 bases). Germline CDR1 GTSNPN, CDR2 SVGIG (reference sequence). Trimming took 3 bases from V and 3 from J, leaving 12 bases between them. CDR3 length equals 14 residues. CDR3 protein: CAWSAGTHNQPQHF. Written as DNA, the CDR3 is TGTGCCTGGAGCGCCGGGACCCACAATCAGCCCCAGCATTTT.

This sequence joins TRBV27 and TRBJ2-7; 7 bases line up with TRBD2. The junction had 9 bases not matched to a gene; V was cut back by 7 bases and J by 0 bases. Germline lookup yields CDR1 MNHEY and CDR2 SMNVEV (reference sequence). This CDR3 has 15 residues. Here the CDR3 reads CASNQAGRGSYEQYF. CDR3 in DNA: TGTGCCAGCAACCAAGCGGGGCGGGGCTCCTACGAGCAGTACTTC.

This chain joins TRBV2 and TRBJ1-1, with D uncertain. CDR3 size: 13 residues. Germline CDR1 SNHLY, CDR2 FYNNEI. Deletions cut 5 bases from V and 1 base from J, with 8 bases between. In DNA form, the CDR3 reads TGTGCCAGCAGTAACAGAGAGAACACTGAAGCTTTCTTT. Amino acid sequence: CASSNRENTEAFF. The whole variable domain, filled in from reference TRBV2 and TRBJ1-1, reads EPEVTQTPSHQVTQMGQEVILRCVPISNHLYFYWYRQILGQKVEFLVSFYNNEISEKSEIFDDQFSVERPDGSNFTLKIRSTKLEDSAMYFCASSNRENTEAFFGQGTRLTVV.

V and J are TRBV18 and TRBJ1-1, with D possibly being TRBD1 (5 bases). CDR3 length: 15 amino acids. Trimming pared 0 bases from V and 2 bases from J, leaving 10 bases between. The V gene's germline CDR1 is KGHSH and CDR2 LQKENI. CDR3 nucleotide sequence: TGTGCCAGCTCACCACCGACGGGGGTTAACACTGAAGCTTTCTTT. Amino acids: CASSPPTGVNTEAFF.

The rearrangement uses TRBV19 and TRBJ1-6, with D possibly matching TRBD1 (5 bases). Per the germline V gene, CDR1 is LNHDA and CDR2 is SQIVND (reference sequence). The germline V and J ends were trimmed by 3 bases and 5 bases, with 8 bases remaining between them. The CDR3 has 14 residues. CDR3 protein: CASSIGTDNSPLHF. The CDR3 DNA reads TGTGCCAGTAGTATCGGGACGGATAATTCACCCCTCCACTTT.

This sequence joins TRBV7-8 and TRBJ1-1; D ambiguous. Trimming left V 1 base short and J 1 base short, with 10 bases between. Germline CDR1 is SGHVS and CDR2 is FQNEAQ. The CDR3 length is 15 residues. In DNA form, the CDR3 reads TGTGCCAGCAGCTTAGTTTCATCCTCGAACACTGAAGCTTTCTTT. It codes for CASSLVSSSNTEAFF.

The CDR3 is CASSLEVALNTEAFF. In nucleotides, the CDR3 is TGTGCCAGCAGCTTGGAGGTAGCGTTGAACACTGAAGCTTTCTTT. V and J are TRBV5-4 and TRBJ1-1; D gene unclear. V was pared by 0 bases and J by 0 bases, with 9 bases between. Per germline, CDR1 SGHNT and CDR2 YYREEE (reference sequence). The CDR3 is made up of 15 amino acids. Full variable domain (outside the CDR3, taken from reference TRBV5-4 and TRBJ1-1): ETGVTQSPTHLIKTRGQQVTLRCSSQSGHNTVSWYQQALGQGPQFIFQYYREEENGRGNFPPRFSGLQFPNYSSELNVNALELDDSALYLCASSLEVALNTEAFFGQGTRLTVV.